The text below deals with one T cell receptor (beta chain). The data belong to a study of T cells in tuberculosis. Here immunoSEQ multiplex PCR was the method, and the copy in TCRdb shows in-frame clones only, minus some. The sample has tens of thousands of clones; 94% are singletons. Germline V gene sequence: CDR1 LNHNV, CDR2 YYDKDF (reference sequence). V shed 0 bases and J shed 7 bases, with 22 bases lying between them. This CDR3 region has 17 residues. The time point is: new active TB diagnosis, blood taken before or within 7 days of starting treatment. The source of this sequence is an adult with tuberculosis. The sample here was PBMCs, taken at tuberculosis diagnosis. V is TRBV15 and J is TRBJ2-7; weak D call: TRBD2 (5 bases). This chain's CDR3 is CATSREVAGLISGEQYF. CDR3 nucleotides: TGTGCCACCAGCAGAGAAGTCGCTGGACTGATCTCGGGAGAGCAGTACTTC.